This T cell receptor (beta chain) was sequenced during a study of T cell repertoires in ileal Crohn's disease. For the study at large: At postoperative colonoscopy, neoterminal ileum biopsies were taken as M6.

Time point described: neoterminal ileum biopsy at postoperative endoscopy, about 6 months after surgery. To note about this clone: The antigen is undetermined.

Findings of the study overall: Postoperative endoscopy occurred within one year, median roughly 7.1 months.

Assay: immunoSEQ multiplex PCR; the TCRdb copy retains only in-frame clones and omits some. Of about 62,000 clones in the sample, less than 90% were seen once. Trimming removed 4 bases from V and 4 bases from J; junction bases left unmatched: 2. The germline V gene encodes CDR1 SGHNT and CDR2 YENEEA. The CDR3 sequence is 14 residues long. This TCR was sampled from an adult with Crohn's disease. The chain combines TRBV11-3 with TRBJ1-2; 11 bases are shared with TRBD1. The source material was ileal tissue. CDR3 bases: TGTGCCAGCAGCTCCGGGACAGGGGGCTATGGCTACACCTTC. Encoded protein: CASSSGTGGYGYTF.